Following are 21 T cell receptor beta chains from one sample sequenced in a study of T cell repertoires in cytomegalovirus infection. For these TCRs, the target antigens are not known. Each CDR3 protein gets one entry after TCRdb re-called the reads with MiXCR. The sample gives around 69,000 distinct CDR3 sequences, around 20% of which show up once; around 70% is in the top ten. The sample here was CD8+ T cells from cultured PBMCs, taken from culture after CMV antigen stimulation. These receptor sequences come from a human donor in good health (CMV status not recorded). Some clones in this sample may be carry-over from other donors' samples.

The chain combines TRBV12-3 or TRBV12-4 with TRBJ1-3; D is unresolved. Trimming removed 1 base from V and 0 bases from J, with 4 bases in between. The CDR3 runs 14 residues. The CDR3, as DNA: TGTGCCAGCAGTTTAGGCTTCTCTGGAAACACCATATATTTT. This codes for CASSLGFSGNTIYF.

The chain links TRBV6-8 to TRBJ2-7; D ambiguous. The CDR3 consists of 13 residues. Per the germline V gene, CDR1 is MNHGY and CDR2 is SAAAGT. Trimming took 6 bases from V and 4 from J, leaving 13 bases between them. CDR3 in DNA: TGTGCCAGCAGCCCGCCTTCGGATTACGAGCAGTACTTC. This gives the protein CASSPPSDYEQYF.

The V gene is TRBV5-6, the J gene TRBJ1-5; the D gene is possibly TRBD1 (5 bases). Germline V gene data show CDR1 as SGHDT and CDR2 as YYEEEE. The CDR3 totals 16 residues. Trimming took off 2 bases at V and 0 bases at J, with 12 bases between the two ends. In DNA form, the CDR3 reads TGTGCCAGCAGCTTATGGCCAGGGTATAGCAATCAGCCCCAGCATTTT. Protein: CASSLWPGYSNQPQHF.

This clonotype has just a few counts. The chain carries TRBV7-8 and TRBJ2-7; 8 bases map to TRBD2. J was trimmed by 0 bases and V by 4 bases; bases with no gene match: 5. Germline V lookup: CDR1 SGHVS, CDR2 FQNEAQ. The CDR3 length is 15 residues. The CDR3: CASSYSGGSSYEQYF. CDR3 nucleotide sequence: TGTGCCAGCAGCTACAGCGGGGGAAGCTCCTACGAGCAGTACTTC.

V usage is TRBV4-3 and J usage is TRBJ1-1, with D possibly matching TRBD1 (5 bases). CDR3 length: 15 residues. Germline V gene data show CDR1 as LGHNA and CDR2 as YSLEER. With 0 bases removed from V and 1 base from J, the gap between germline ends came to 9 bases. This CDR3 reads CASSQDGDWNTEAFF. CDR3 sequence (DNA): TGCGCCAGCAGCCAAGATGGGGACTGGAACACTGAAGCTTTCTTT.

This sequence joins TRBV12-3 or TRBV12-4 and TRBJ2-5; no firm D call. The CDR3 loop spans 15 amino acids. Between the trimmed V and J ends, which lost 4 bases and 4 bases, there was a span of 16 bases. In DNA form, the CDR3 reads TGTGCCAGCAGTTCGAAGACGGAGCTCCCAGAGACCCAGTACTTC. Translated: CASSSKTELPETQYF.

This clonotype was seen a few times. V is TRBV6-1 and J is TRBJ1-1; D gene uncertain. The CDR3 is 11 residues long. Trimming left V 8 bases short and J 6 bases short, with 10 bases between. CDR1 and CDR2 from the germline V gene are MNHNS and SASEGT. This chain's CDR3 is CASYGPSEAFF. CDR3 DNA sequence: TGTGCCAGCTACGGACCTTCTGAAGCTTTCTTT.

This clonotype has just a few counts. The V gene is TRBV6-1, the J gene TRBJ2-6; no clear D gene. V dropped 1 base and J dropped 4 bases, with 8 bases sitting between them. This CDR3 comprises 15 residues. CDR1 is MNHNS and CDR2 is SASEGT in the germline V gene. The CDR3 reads CASSEGPSGANVLTF. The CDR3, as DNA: TGTGCCAGCAGTGAAGGACCGTCCGGGGCCAACGTCCTGACTTTC.

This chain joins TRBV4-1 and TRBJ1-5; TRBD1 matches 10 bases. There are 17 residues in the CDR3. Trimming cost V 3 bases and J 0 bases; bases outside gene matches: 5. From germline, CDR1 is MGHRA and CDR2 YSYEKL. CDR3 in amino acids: CASSQVGQGGSNQPQHF. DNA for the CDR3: TGCGCCAGCAGCCAGGTTGGACAGGGGGGTAGCAATCAGCCCCAGCATTTT.

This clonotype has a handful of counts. The CDR3, as DNA: TGTGCCAGTCAATCTTGGGACAGGGGGAGCACTGAAGCTTTCTTT. This codes for CASQSWDRGSTEAFF. The chain has TRBV19 and TRBJ1-1, with TRBD1 matching 11 bases. Per germline, CDR1 LNHDA and CDR2 SQIVND (reference sequence). The trim removed 8 bases at V and 4 bases at J, leaving 9 bases unmatched. The CDR3 is 15 amino acids.

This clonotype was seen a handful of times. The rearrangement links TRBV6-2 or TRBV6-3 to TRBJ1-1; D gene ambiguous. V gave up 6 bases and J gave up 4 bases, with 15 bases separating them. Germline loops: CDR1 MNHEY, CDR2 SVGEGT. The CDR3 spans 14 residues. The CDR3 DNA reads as TGTGCCAGCAGCCCTCGGTTTCTCTCCACTGAAGCTTTCTTT. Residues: CASSPRFLSTEAFF.

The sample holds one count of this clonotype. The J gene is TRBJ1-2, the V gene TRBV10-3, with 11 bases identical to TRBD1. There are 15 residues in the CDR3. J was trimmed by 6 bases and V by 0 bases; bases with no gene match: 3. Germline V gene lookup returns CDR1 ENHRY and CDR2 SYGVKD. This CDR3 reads CAISESRTGGDGYTF. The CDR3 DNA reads TGTGCCATCAGTGAGTCAAGGACAGGGGGCGATGGCTACACCTTC.

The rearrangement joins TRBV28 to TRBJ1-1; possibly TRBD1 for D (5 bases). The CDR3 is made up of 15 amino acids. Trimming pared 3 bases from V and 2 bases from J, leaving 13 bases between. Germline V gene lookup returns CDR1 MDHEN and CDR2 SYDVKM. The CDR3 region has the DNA TGTGCCAGCAGTTTTCAGGGCGGGGGAAACACTGAAGCTTTCTTT. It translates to CASSFQGGGNTEAFF.

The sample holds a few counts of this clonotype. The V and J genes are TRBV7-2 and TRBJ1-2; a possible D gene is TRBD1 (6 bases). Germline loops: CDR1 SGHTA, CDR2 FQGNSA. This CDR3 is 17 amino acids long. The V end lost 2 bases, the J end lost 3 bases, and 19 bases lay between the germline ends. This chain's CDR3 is CASSLSTGRTADYGYTF. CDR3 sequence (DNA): TGTGCCAGCAGCTTATCCACAGGGCGGACTGCGGACTATGGCTACACCTTC. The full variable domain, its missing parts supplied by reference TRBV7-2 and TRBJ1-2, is GAGVSQSPSNKVTEKGKDVELRCDPISGHTALYWYRQSLGQGLEFLIYFQGNSAPDKSGLPSDRFSAERTGGSVSTLTIQRTQQEDSAVYLCASSLSTGRTADYGYTFGSGTRLTVV.

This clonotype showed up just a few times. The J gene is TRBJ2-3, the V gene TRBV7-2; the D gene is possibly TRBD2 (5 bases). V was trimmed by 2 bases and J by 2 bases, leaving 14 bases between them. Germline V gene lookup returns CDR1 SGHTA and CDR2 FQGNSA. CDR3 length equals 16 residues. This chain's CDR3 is CASSLRRLAPTDTQYF. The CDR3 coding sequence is TGTGCCAGCAGCTTAAGACGGCTAGCACCCACAGATACGCAGTATTTT.

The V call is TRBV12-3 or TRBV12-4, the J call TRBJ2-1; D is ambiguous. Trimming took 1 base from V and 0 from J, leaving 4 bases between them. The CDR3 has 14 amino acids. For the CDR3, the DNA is TGTGCCAGCAGTTTAGGGGGCTCCTACAATGAGCAGTTCTTC. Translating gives CASSLGGSYNEQFF.

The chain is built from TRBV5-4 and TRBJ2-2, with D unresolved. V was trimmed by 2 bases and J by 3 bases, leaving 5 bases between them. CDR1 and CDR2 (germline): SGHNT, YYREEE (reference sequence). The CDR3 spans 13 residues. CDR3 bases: TGTGCCAGCAGCTTAATATACACCGGGGAGCTGTTTTTT. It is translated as CASSLIYTGELFF.

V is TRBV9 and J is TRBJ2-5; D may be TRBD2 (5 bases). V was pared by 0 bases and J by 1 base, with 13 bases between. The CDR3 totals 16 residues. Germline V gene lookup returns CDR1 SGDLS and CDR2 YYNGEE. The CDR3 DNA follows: TGTGCCAGCAGCGTAGGAGGGAAGATCCTCCAAGAGACCCAGTACTTC. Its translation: CASSVGGKILQETQYF.

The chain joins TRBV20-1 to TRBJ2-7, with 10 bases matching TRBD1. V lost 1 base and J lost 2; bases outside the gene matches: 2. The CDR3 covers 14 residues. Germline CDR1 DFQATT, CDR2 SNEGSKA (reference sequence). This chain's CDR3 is CSARGTGGTYEQYF. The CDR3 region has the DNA TGCAGTGCTAGAGGGACAGGGGGAACCTACGAGCAGTACTTC.

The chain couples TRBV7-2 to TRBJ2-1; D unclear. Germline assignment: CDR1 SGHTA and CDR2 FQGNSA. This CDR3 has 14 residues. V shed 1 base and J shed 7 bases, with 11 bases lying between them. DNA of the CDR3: TGTGCCAGCAGCTTAGTCCTTCGCGGTAATGAGCAGTTCTTC. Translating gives CASSLVLRGNEQFF. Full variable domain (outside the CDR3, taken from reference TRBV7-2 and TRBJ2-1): GAGVSQSPSNKVTEKGKDVELRCDPISGHTALYWYRQSLGQGLEFLIYFQGNSAPDKSGLPSDRFSAERTGGSVSTLTIQRTQQEDSAVYLCASSLVLRGNEQFFGPGTRLTVL.

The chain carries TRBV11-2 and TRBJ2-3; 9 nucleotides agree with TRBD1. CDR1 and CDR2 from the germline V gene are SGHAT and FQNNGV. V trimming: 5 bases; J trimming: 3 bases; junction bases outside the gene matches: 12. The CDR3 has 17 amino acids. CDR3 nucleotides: TGTGCCAGCAGCCAAGAACTGGGCGGACAGGGGACAGATACGCAGTATTTT. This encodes CASSQELGGQGTDTQYF.